The T cell receptor (beta chain) described here comes from a study of OX40 agonist ivuxolimab in advanced cancers. This CDR3 contains 16 residues. Germline V gene sequence: CDR1 LGHNA, CDR2 YSLEER. V was clipped by 0 bases and J by 4 bases, with 15 bases between them. Assay: immunoSEQ multiplex PCR; the TCRdb copy retains only in-frame clones and omits some. The sample consists of about 54,000 clones, approximately 90% of them appearing once. The clonotype was recovered from an adult with an advanced solid tumor such as melanoma, head and neck, liver or kidney cancer. The source material was CD4+ or CD8+ T cells sorted from blood, sampled in a trial of the OX40 agonist ivuxolimab. This chain uses TRBV4-3 with TRBJ1-1; D is ambiguous. This CDR3 reads CASSQDLEGLGTEAFF. CDR3 nucleotide sequence: TGCGCCAGCAGCCAAGATCTGGAGGGCCTTGGCACTGAAGCTTTCTTT.